This record concerns one T cell receptor beta chain sequence. The antigen is unknown. The entry originates in a study of T-cell memory formation after mild COVID-19. General study points: Clones contracting day 15 to 85 were balanced CD4/CD8; later expanders leaned CD4+.

TCRdb redid the calling of the 5' RACE reads with MiXCR, one entry per CDR3 protein. The repertoire consists of about 200,000 distinct CDR3 sequences, with 9.5% occurring once and the leading ten covering roughly 3.5%. The V end was cut by 4 bases, the J end by 0 bases, with 9 bases between. Germline CDR1 reads MGHRA; CDR2 reads YSYEKL. This CDR3 has 14 residues. The chain has TRBV4-1 and TRBJ1-1; no clear D gene. Sequencing input: PBMCs or a T cell subset sorted from them (not recorded which). The TCR sequence derives from a man aged 18 to 35 who had mild COVID-19 (a few samples of this study predate the infection). Cell type and time point are not known. The CDR3 loop is CASSPPSLNTEAFF. CDR3 DNA sequence: TGCGCCAGCAGCCCCCCTAGTCTGAACACTGAAGCTTTCTTT.